This T cell receptor beta chain originates from a study of blood T cell repertoires in COVID-19 (dated by TCRdb to the early 2020s). In the study overall: Collaborator samples came from the United States, Italy and Spain and covered acute and convalescent phases of COVID-19. The material from the prospective study consisted of cDNA or gDNA derived from T cells, B-cell-depleted T cells, or PBMCs. Deeply sampled blood TCRbeta repertoires from subjects exposed to, actively infected with, or recovered from COVID-19 were included in the dataset. A freely available public database, intended as a resource for researchers studying the immune response to SARS-CoV-2, is where the repertoires were released. The samples were drawn from two sources: the first 160 participants of the ongoing ImmuneRACE study, and over 1,000 subjects contributed by 6 global collaborators. Nearly every sample came with metadata listing a de-identified subject ID, COVID-19 status, age in years and sex. HLA class I and class II types, where available, came from metadata supplied by the sample provider rather than from assay-based typing.

TCRbeta CDR3 regions were amplified from genomic DNA using the immunoSEQ Assay, a bias-controlled multiplex PCR. Turning to the authors' computational methods: The number of nucleated cells in each sample was estimated from the amplification of reference gene primers within the assay. Sequence reads were collapsed and filtered to measure the absolute abundance of every unique TCRbeta CDR3 rearrangement. For each sample, productive Simpson clonality was calculated as the square root of Simpson's diversity index over productive rearrangements. TCRdb obtained this table from immuneACCESS and retained in-frame rearrangements with V and J assigned. These tables miss some clones; where compared with another copy, unresolved V genes account for less than half of the shortfall, and the remainder is unexplained. V and J calls plus clone size are reproduced from that table; the DNA served to infer D and trimming. The sample profile shows 200,000 to 300,000 clones; under 90% of them were found once. Clones ranked in the top ten supply less than 10% of the sample.

Based on the germline V gene, the CDR1 and CDR2 sequences are SGHRS and YFSETQ. The CDR3 starts with the cysteine, ends with the phenylalanine, and has 14 residues. CDR3 DNA is the only sequence kept; it has 42 bases, read in frame from the first base. Trimming costs V 5 bases and J 7 bases, and their ends lie 19 bases apart. What the study reported, not specific to this receptor: Clinical and demographic metadata were provided uncurated, with the amount varying by source and participant.

Each collaborating institution followed its own protocols to collect whole blood in K2EDTA tubes. For TCRbeta analysis, collaborators shipped samples in one of three forms: frozen whole blood, isolated PBMCs, or DNA extracted from either of those sample types. In the case of this clone: Its antigen remains undetermined. No base qualities exist here, and no much larger clone lies one base off it.

The receptor comes from a human donor in a cohort sampled during active COVID-19. The sequence joins TRBV5-1 to TRBJ2-7; TRBD2 is possibly the D segment (6 matching bases). Sample: peripheral blood. The bases are TGCGCCAGCAGTGGAGGGTATCAGGCCCTAGAGCAGTACTTC. Translated, this is CASSGGYQALEQYF.